This T cell receptor (beta chain) was found in a study of blood T cell repertoires in COVID-19. Study-wide background: Acute and convalescent COVID-19 samples came from the United States, Italy and Spain.

The CDR3 covers 14 residues. Germline V gene sequence: CDR1 SGHNT, CDR2 YENEEA. With 5 bases clipped from V and 1 base from J, the junction kept 4 bases outside the gene matches. Researchers sorted participants into cohorts using their self-reported clinical history. Assay: immunoSEQ multiplex PCR; the TCRdb copy retains only in-frame clones and omits some. The sample holds around 200,000 clones, approximately 80% seen once. The sequence came from a woman between 40 and 55 years old with acute COVID-19. The material sequenced was PBMCs or T cells enriched from blood (not recorded which). The chain employs TRBV11-3 and TRBJ1-1; 7 nucleotides agree with TRBD1. In DNA, the CDR3 is TGTGCCAGCAGCCTACACAGGGGGAACACTGAAGCTTTCTTT. Amino acid sequence: CASSLHRGNTEAFF. Drawing the rest from reference TRBV11-3 and TRBJ1-1, the complete variable domain is EAGVVQSPRYKIIEKKQPVAFWCNPISGHNTLYWYLQNLGQGPELLIRYENEEAVDDSQLPKDRFSAERLKGVDSTLKIQPAELGDSAVYLCASSLHRGNTEAFFGQGTRLTVV.